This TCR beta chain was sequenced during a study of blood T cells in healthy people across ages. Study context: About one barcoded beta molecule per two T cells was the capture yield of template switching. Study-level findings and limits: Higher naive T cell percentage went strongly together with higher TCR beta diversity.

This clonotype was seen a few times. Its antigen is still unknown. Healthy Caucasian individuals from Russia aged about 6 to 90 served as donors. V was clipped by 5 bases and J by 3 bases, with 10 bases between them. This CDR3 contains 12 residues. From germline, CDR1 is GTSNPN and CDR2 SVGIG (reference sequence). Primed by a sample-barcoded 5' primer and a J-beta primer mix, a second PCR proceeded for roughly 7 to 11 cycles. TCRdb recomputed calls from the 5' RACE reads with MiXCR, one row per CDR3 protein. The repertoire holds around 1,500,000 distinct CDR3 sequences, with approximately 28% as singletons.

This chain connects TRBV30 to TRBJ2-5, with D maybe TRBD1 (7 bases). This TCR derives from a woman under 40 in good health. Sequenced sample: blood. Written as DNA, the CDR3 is TGTGCCTGGGGGGGGACAGAAGAGACCCAGTACTTC. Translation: CAWGGTEETQYF.